A single sample gave rise to the 5 T cell receptor beta chains below, sequenced in a study of tumor-infiltrating lymphocytes in oesophageal squamous cell carcinoma. In TCRdb, the PCR reads were re-called with MiXCR into one record per CDR3 protein. The data hold thousands of distinct CDR3 sequences, with around 14% observed a single time. The sample taken for sequencing was blood. Receptor source: a male donor with esophageal squamous cell carcinoma.

This clonotype is labeled as medium-sized. The rearrangement joins TRBV12-3 or TRBV12-4 to TRBJ2-1; TRBD1 matches 10 bases. J gave up 8 bases and V 7 bases, and 11 bases lay outside the gene matches. The CDR3 sequence is 15 residues long. The CDR3 protein is CASTPLGQGFHEQFF. DNA of the CDR3: TGTGCCAGCACCCCTTTGGGACAGGGGTTCCATGAGCAGTTCTTC.

CDR3 coding DNA: TGTGCCAGCAGTTACGGGACAGGGCTTGCAACTAATGAAAAACTGTTTTTT. Protein product: CASSYGTGLATNEKLFF. V is TRBV6-6 and J is TRBJ1-4, with 9 bases identical to TRBD1. CDR3 length: 17 amino acids. V lost 2 bases to trimming and J lost 0 bases; unmatched junction nucleotides: 4. CDR1 is MNHNY and CDR2 is SVGAGI in the germline V gene (reference sequence).

Comment on this clonotype: In this CDR3 the conserved last residue, phenylalanine or tryptophan, is missing, so a read error is likely. No DNA is shown, since the ends of the CDR3 on it are uncertain; the CDR3 is the one TCRdb lists. The chain is built from TRBV7-9 and TRBJ2-6; the tabulated D call, TRBD1, remains unverified against the DNA. Inclusive of both ends, the CDR3 amounts to 18 amino acids. Germline V gene data show CDR1 as SEHNR and CDR2 as FQNEAQ (reference sequence). CDR3 residues: CASSPYTGQLSYEQYFGA.

Ten or more counts support this clonotype. V and J are TRBV5-4 and TRBJ1-1; 9 bases are a match to TRBD1. Germline trimming cut 3 bases from V and 5 bases from J; bases unmatched to any gene: 8. Germline V gene data show CDR1 as SGHNT and CDR2 as YYREEE (reference sequence). This CDR3 has 15 residues. CDR3 bases: TGTGCCAGCAGCTCTTACAGGGGGCCCTATACTGAAGCTTTCTTT. This codes for CASSSYRGPYTEAFF.

This clonotype has a count of ten or more. This sequence may be a read error, since a much larger clone differs from it by one base. The V call is TRBV12-3 or TRBV12-4, the J call TRBJ2-5; perhaps D is TRBD1 or TRBD2 (6 bases each). The CDR3 loop spans 15 amino acids. V gave up 7 bases and J gave up 11 bases, with 26 bases separating them. CDR3 sequence (DNA): TGTGCCAGCACCCCTGGGGGGCAGCAAAACAATGAGCAGTACTTC. It yields the protein CASTPGGQQNNEQYF.